The following is a TCR beta chain sequence with its context. Its antigen is still unknown. The data derive from a study of cytomegalovirus exposure and HLA in healthy donors. Generated by immunoSEQ multiplex PCR, the TCRdb table keeps only in-frame clones and is missing some. The repertoire holds about 140,000 clones, with roughly 81% as singletons. The study, taken as a whole, reports: Both high specificity and high sensitivity reportedly marked the classifier's diagnosis of cytomegalovirus status.

Looked up from germline, CDR1 is LNHDA and CDR2 is SQIVND (reference sequence). The CDR3 has 15 amino acids. V was pared by 6 bases and J by 7 bases, with 14 bases of the junction left unmatched. Sample: PBMCs. This rearrangement joins TRBV19 to TRBJ2-7; TRBD1 matches at 8 bases. The receptor was isolated from a woman in her twenties or thirties in good health and CMV-seronegative. The CDR3 sequence: CASSKGQGADREQYF. The CDR3, as DNA: TGTGCCAGTAGCAAGGGGCAGGGGGCAGATCGGGAGCAGTACTTC. Based on the CDR3 plus reference TRBV19 and TRBJ2-7, the full variable domain is DGGITQSPKYLFRKEGQNVTLSCEQNLNHDAMYWYRQDPGQGLRLIYYSQIVNDFQKGDIAEGYSVSREKKESFPLTVTSAQKNPTAFYLCASSKGQGADREQYFGPGTRLTVT.